The sequence of this TCR beta chain was determined in a study of post-analysis software for immune sequencing data. Whole-study context: Relapsing-remitting, secondary progressive and progressive-relapsing forms made up the multiple sclerosis disease courses.

Prepared libraries of TCR beta cDNA carried unique molecular identifiers. TCRdb reanalysed the PCR reads using MiXCR and keeps one entry per CDR3 protein. The top ten clones hold roughly 12% of a sample with some 700,000 distinct CDR3 sequences, approximately 59% of them seen once. The clonotype was recovered from a girl aged 2-10 years with multiple sclerosis. The specimen was blood.

As DNA, the CDR3 is TGTGCCAGCAGCCCCTCGGGAGCGGGGGGTCAAGAGACCCAGTACTTC. This gives the protein CASSPSGAGGQETQYF. This sequence joins TRBV3-1 and TRBJ2-5, with 9 positions matching TRBD2. CDR1 is LGHDT, CDR2 YNNKEL, per germline (reference sequence). V gave up 4 bases and J gave up 2 bases; unmatched junction bases: 8. The CDR3 covers 16 residues.